This T cell receptor beta chain appears in the sequencing data of a study of blood T cells in healthy people across ages. With a J-beta primer mix and a sample-barcoded 5' primer, a second PCR ran about 7 to 11 cycles. One entry per CDR3 protein, called by TCRdb with MiXCR from the 5' RACE reads. This sample yields hundreds of thousands of distinct CDR3 sequences, of which roughly 25% are seen a single time; roughly a tenth belongs to the top ten. This CDR3 is built from 15 residues. Germline CDR1 and CDR2: SEHNR and FQNEAQ (reference sequence). V gave up 3 bases and J gave up 7 bases, with 18 bases separating them. This same sample was also taken into another study, of T cells of mothers and their children. That study adds: cDNA was made from all extracted RNA, around 1.6 ug per 15 ul.

This rearrangement joins TRBV7-9 to TRBJ1-2; tentatively, D is TRBD1 (6 bases). This receptor was obtained from a boy aged 5-17 years in good health. The material sequenced was blood. The CDR3 sequence is CASSFWTEMGVGYTF. The CDR3 region has the DNA TGTGCCAGCAGCTTTTGGACAGAGATGGGGGTTGGCTACACCTTC.